These 30 T cell receptor beta chains were all obtained from the same sample, sequenced in a study of blood T cell repertoires in COVID-19. Clones were sequenced by immunoSEQ multiplex PCR, and TCRdb holds only the in-frame ones, with some missing. The sample records some 200,000 clones, about 95% being singletons. The sequenced sample was peripheral blood. These receptors were collected from a man under 40 with COVID-19, enrolled during active disease.

The V and J genes are TRBV10-3 and TRBJ1-1; 8 bases are shared with TRBD1. V shed 6 bases, J shed 4 bases, and the junction held 7 bases outside the gene matches. Germline CDR1 is ENHRY and CDR2 is SYGVKD. There are 14 residues in the CDR3. The chain's CDR3 is CAISPVDRGTEAFF. DNA for the CDR3: TGTGCCATCAGCCCCGTTGACAGGGGCACTGAAGCTTTCTTT.

The chain is built from TRBV19 and TRBJ2-3, with a weak D call TRBD2 (6 bases). V was trimmed by 5 bases and J by 1 base, leaving 7 bases between them. The CDR3 length is 13 residues. Per germline, CDR1 LNHDA and CDR2 SQIVND (reference sequence). CDR3 nucleotides: TGTGCCAGTAGTGCGGGGCGCACAGATACGCAGTATTTT. Protein product: CASSAGRTDTQYF.

This chain uses TRBV13 with TRBJ1-5, with D maybe TRBD1 (5 bases). Trimming left V 5 bases short and J 3 bases short, with 17 bases between. CDR1 and CDR2 (germline): PRHDT, FYEKMQ (reference sequence). The CDR3 has 16 residues. CDR3 nucleotide sequence: TGTGCCAGCAGCGACGGGACTTATTGCTTCAATCAGCCCCAGCATTTT. Residues: CASSDGTYCFNQPQHF.

In this sample, this clone turned up once. The V gene is TRBV7-2, the J gene TRBJ2-7; TRBD2 is a possible D gene (5 bases). This CDR3 spans 15 amino acids. The V and J ends lost 5 bases and 1 base respectively, with 15 bases between them. Germline loops: CDR1 SGHTA, CDR2 FQGNSA. CDR3 in DNA: TGTGCCAGCAGCCCGACCCACGGGGTGTCCTACGAGCAGTACTTC. Translation: CASSPTHGVSYEQYF.

This clone was picked up one time. The chain carries TRBV18 and TRBJ2-1, with a weak D call TRBD1 (7 bases). The CDR3 runs 16 residues. With 0 bases removed from V and 3 bases from J, the gap between germline ends came to 12 bases. From germline, CDR1 is KGHSH and CDR2 LQKENI. CDR3 in DNA: TGTGCCAGCTCACCACCGGGCAGGGGGGTCTACAATGAGCAGTTCTTC. This gives the protein CASSPPGRGVYNEQFF.

The chain has TRBV27 and TRBJ2-1; 12 bases are a match to TRBD2. V lost 2 bases and J lost 9; bases outside the gene matches: 11. This CDR3 contains 17 residues. Looked up from germline, CDR1 is MNHEY and CDR2 is SMNVEV (reference sequence). DNA of the CDR3: TGTGCCAGCAGTTTAATCGCCTCTAGCGGGGGGGACACTGAGCAGTTCTTC. Protein product: CASSLIASSGGDTEQFF.

The CDR3 here is CASSYSTGRGREKLFF. CDR3 bases: TGTGCCAGCAGTTACTCGACCGGCAGGGGGCGGGAAAAACTGTTTTTT. The genes are TRBV6-5 and TRBJ1-4; 8 bases are shared with TRBD1. With 0 bases clipped from V and 8 bases from J, the junction kept 8 bases outside the gene matches. The CDR3 sequence is 16 residues long. Germline values: CDR1 MNHEY, CDR2 SVGAGI.

This clone has just one count. The chain is built from TRBV6-5 and TRBJ2-1; TRBD1 aligns across 9 bases. The CDR3 length is 14 residues. Germline V lookup: CDR1 MNHEY, CDR2 SVGAGI. The junction had 5 bases not matched to a gene; V was cut back by 7 bases and J by 4 bases. The CDR3 bases are TGTGCCAGCATGGACAGGGGCGGGTACAATGAGCAGTTCTTC. This encodes CASMDRGGYNEQFF.

V usage is TRBV19 and J usage is TRBJ1-6; D is unclear. V was trimmed by 3 bases and J by 3 bases, leaving 9 bases between them. Germline V gene data show CDR1 as LNHDA and CDR2 as SQIVND (reference sequence). The CDR3 contains 15 residues. CDR3 in amino acids: CASSIFGLYNSPLHF. The CDR3 DNA follows: TGTGCCAGTAGTATTTTTGGGCTCTATAATTCACCCCTCCACTTT.

The J gene is TRBJ1-5, the V gene TRBV3-1 (or the pseudogene TRBV3-2); tentatively, D is TRBD1 (5 bases). Germline CDR1 is LGHDT and CDR2 is YNNKEL (reference sequence). CDR3 length equals 16 residues. Trimming took off 4 bases at V and 3 bases at J, with 16 bases between the two ends. DNA for the CDR3: TGTGCCAGCAGCCCCGGGGGAGGGCCGCTCAATCAGCCCCAGCATTTT. Amino acids: CASSPGGGPLNQPQHF.

This clone has a handful of counts. The sample holds other DNA sequences that translate to the same CDR3. The CDR3 nucleotides read TGTGCCAGCAGCCAAGACAGGGGCTACGAGCAGTACTTC. Its translation: CASSQDRGYEQYF. The chain recombines TRBV3-1 (or the pseudogene TRBV3-2) with TRBJ2-7, with a tentative D call TRBD1 (6 bases). Between the trimmed V and J ends, which lost 0 bases and 3 bases, there was a span of 6 bases. The V gene's germline CDR1 is LGHDT and CDR2 YNNKEL (reference sequence). The CDR3 sequence is 13 residues long.

The chain is built from TRBV4-1 and TRBJ2-1; 9 bases are shared with TRBD2. Germline CDR1 MGHRA, CDR2 YSYEKL. The CDR3 has 17 amino acids. V dropped 0 bases and J dropped 2; count of bases not matched to a gene: 5. DNA for the CDR3: TGCGCCAGCAGCCAAGATCTAGCGGGGATGACCTACAATGAGCAGTTCTTC. Translating it yields CASSQDLAGMTYNEQFF.

The chain carries TRBV5-1 and TRBJ2-2; 8 bases map to TRBD2. The CDR3 runs to 15 residues. Germline CDR1 is SGHRS and CDR2 is YFSETQ. J was trimmed by 6 bases and V by 4 bases; bases with no gene match: 8. The CDR3 region is CASSPGLEVAGELFF. For the CDR3, the DNA is TGCGCCAGCAGCCCGGGACTAGAAGTAGCCGGGGAGCTGTTTTTT.

The chain has TRBV19 and TRBJ2-6; maybe TRBD1 (5 bases). CDR3 size: 19 residues. Germline CDR1 LNHDA, CDR2 SQIVND (reference sequence). V dropped 2 bases and J dropped 2 bases, with 19 bases sitting between them. The CDR3 spells CASSIILSGAVAGANVLTF. CDR3 DNA sequence: TGTGCCAGTAGTATAATTCTGTCTGGGGCTGTTGCTGGGGCCAACGTCCTGACTTTC.

This rearrangement joins TRBV18 to TRBJ1-5; D perhaps matches TRBD1 (6 bases). The CDR3 contains 15 residues. Germline-derived CDR1 and CDR2 are KGHSH and LQKENI. Trimming cost V 4 bases and J 11 bases, with 21 bases left between them. The CDR3 reads CASSLDDGGTGSQHF. The CDR3 DNA reads TGTGCCAGCTCACTGGACGATGGGGGAACAGGGTCCCAGCATTTT.

This clone has a handful of counts. This chain joins TRBV6-2 or TRBV6-3 and TRBJ2-7; 9 nucleotides match TRBD2. The CDR3 runs to 18 residues. CDR1 is MNHEY, CDR2 SVGEGT, per germline. J was trimmed by 2 bases and V by 2 bases; bases with no gene match: 13. In nucleotides, the CDR3 is TGTGCCAGCAGTTACATTAATATGGCGGGGGGGCCTCCCTACGAGCAGTACTTC. It specifies CASSYINMAGGPPYEQYF.

The chain carries TRBV10-3 and TRBJ2-7; 8 bases fit TRBD2. The CDR3 spans 16 residues. Germline trimming cut 2 bases from V and 0 bases from J; bases unmatched to any gene: 6. CDR1 and CDR2 from the germline V gene are ENHRY and SYGVKD. Here the CDR3 reads CAISEPRRGASYEQYF. Here the CDR3 DNA reads TGTGCCATCAGTGAGCCGAGGCGGGGGGCCTCCTACGAGCAGTACTTC.

In this sample, this clone turned up a few times. This chain joins TRBV6-1 and TRBJ1-3; D perhaps matches TRBD1 (5 bases). Trimming removed 2 bases from V and 4 bases from J, with 9 bases in between. Germline CDR1 MNHNS, CDR2 SASEGT. This CDR3 spans 14 amino acids. CDR3 nucleotides: TGTGCCAGCAGTGAAAAGACAGAAGGAAACACCATATATTTT. It specifies CASSEKTEGNTIYF.

The chain combines TRBV27 with TRBJ2-2; TRBD1 agrees at 8 bases. V lost 7 bases and J lost 6; bases outside the gene matches: 10. Germline CDR1 MNHEY, CDR2 SMNVEV (reference sequence). The CDR3 is made up of 15 amino acids. The CDR3 coding sequence is TGTGCCAGCAACTCAGGACAGGGCCTACCCGGGGAGCTGTTTTTT. Protein: CASNSGQGLPGELFF.

The chain uses TRBV19 and TRBJ2-1; 8 bases map to TRBD1. The CDR3 totals 15 residues. V lost 4 bases to trimming and J lost 5 bases; unmatched junction nucleotides: 7. Germline loops: CDR1 LNHDA, CDR2 SQIVND (reference sequence). The CDR3: CASSKRQGIHNEQFF. In DNA, the CDR3 is TGTGCCAGTAGTAAGAGACAGGGGATCCACAATGAGCAGTTCTTC.

The rearrangement links TRBV4-2 to TRBJ2-1, with D perhaps TRBD2 (6 bases). Germline V CDR1 and CDR2: LGHNA, YNFKEQ. The length of the CDR3 is 16 residues. Trimming left V 0 bases short and J 6 bases short, with 15 bases between. CDR3 loop: CASSQDRGGTPNEQFF. In DNA form, the CDR3 reads TGTGCCAGCAGCCAAGATCGTGGAGGGACCCCCAATGAGCAGTTCTTC.

The chain is built from TRBV7-3 and TRBJ2-7; TRBD1 matches 9 bases. There are 15 residues in the CDR3. V was clipped by 2 bases and J by 5 bases; unmatched bases: 7. Germline CDR1 reads SGHTA; CDR2 reads FQGTGA. The chain's CDR3 is CASSLGGQGPHEQYF. CDR3 bases: TGTGCCAGCAGCTTAGGGGGACAGGGCCCTCACGAGCAGTACTTC.

The chain has TRBV21-1 and TRBJ2-7; TRBD1 is the table's D call and was not checked against the DNA. TRBV21-1 is tagged as a pseudogene. The CDR3 is 12 residues long. In nucleotides, the CDR3 is TGTGCCAGCAGCAAACAGTGCTACGAGCAGTACTTC. It codes for CASSKQCYEQYF.

J is TRBJ2-2 and V is TRBV15, with D possibly being TRBD2 (7 bases). Germline CDR1 reads LNHNV; CDR2 reads YYDKDF (reference sequence). This CDR3 region has 16 residues. The germline V and J ends were trimmed by 0 bases and 4 bases, with 12 bases remaining between them. The CDR3 DNA reads as TGTGCCACCAGCAGAGAACCGGGGGGCATCACCGGGGAGCTGTTTTTT. It encodes CATSREPGGITGELFF.

The V and J genes are TRBV28 and TRBJ2-7; 8 bases match TRBD2. This CDR3 comprises 15 residues. CDR1 MDHEN and CDR2 SYDVKM come from the germline V gene. V lost 7 bases and J lost 2; bases outside the gene matches: 10. The CDR3 sequence: CASTRGGQQTYEQYF. CDR3 sequence (DNA): TGTGCCAGCACCCGGGGGGGGCAACAGACCTACGAGCAGTACTTC.

This clone was found once. The V call is TRBV5-4, the J call TRBJ2-6; D might be TRBD2 (6 bases). CDR3 length: 18 amino acids. The V gene's germline CDR1 is SGHNT and CDR2 YYREEE (reference sequence). V gave up 1 base and J gave up 0 bases, with 14 bases separating them. The CDR3 region has the DNA TGTGCCAGCAGCTTGTCTGGCGGGATTAGCTCTGGGGCCAACGTCCTGACTTTC. As protein: CASSLSGGISSGANVLTF.

This chain uses TRBV18 with TRBJ1-6; 10 bases are shared with TRBD1. The CDR3 contains 14 residues. J was trimmed by 9 bases and V by 2 bases; bases with no gene match: 1. Germline CDR1 and CDR2: KGHSH and LQKENI. The CDR3 sequence: CASSPWDRGSPLHF. In DNA form, the CDR3 reads TGTGCCAGCTCACCATGGGACAGGGGTTCACCCCTCCACTTT.

This rearrangement joins TRBV10-3 to TRBJ1-6; TRBD1 agrees at 7 bases. Per germline, CDR1 ENHRY and CDR2 SYGVKD. Trimming at V came to 4 bases and at J to 8 bases, leaving 5 bases not matched to a gene. There are 14 residues in the CDR3. CDR3: CAISGTGPDSPLHF. CDR3 in DNA: TGTGCCATCAGTGGGACAGGACCAGATTCACCCCTCCACTTT.

The chain's CDR3 is CASSQDRVPGAGYTF. The CDR3 region has the DNA TGCGCCAGCAGCCAAGATAGGGTCCCAGGGGCTGGCTACACCTTC. V and J are TRBV4-1 and TRBJ1-2, with a weak D call TRBD1 (6 bases). Germline values: CDR1 MGHRA, CDR2 YSYEKL. This CDR3 spans 15 amino acids. Trimming removed 0 bases at V and 7 bases at J, with 15 bases between.

The CDR3 coding sequence is TGTGCCAGCGGCAGGGCTAGCAATCAGCCCCAGCATTTT. Its protein is CASGRASNQPQHF. This chain connects TRBV2 to TRBJ1-5; D perhaps matches TRBD1 (5 bases). Trimming left V 8 bases short and J 0 bases short, with 8 bases between. Germline values: CDR1 SNHLY, CDR2 FYNNEI. This CDR3 is 13 amino acids long.